One and the same sample provided the 5 T cell receptor beta chains below, sequenced in a study of cytomegalovirus exposure and HLA in healthy donors. With 60 Vbeta and 13 Jbeta primers, the PCR was carried out. Produced via immunoSEQ multiplex PCR; TCRdb's table is partial and in-frame only. The data contain 55,000 to 75,000 clones, about 81% of them singletons. Sequencing was performed on PBMCs. The receptors were gathered from a man aged 30-40 years in good health and CMV-seropositive.

The chain combines TRBV7-3 with TRBJ2-3; D is perhaps TRBD2 (6 bases). The CDR3 sequence is 14 residues long. V was clipped by 4 bases and J by 2 bases, with 10 bases between them. Germline assignment: CDR1 SGHTA and CDR2 FQGTGA. The chain's CDR3 is CASSSGAHTDTQYF. The CDR3 DNA reads TGTGCCAGCAGCTCGGGAGCTCACACAGATACGCAGTATTTT.

This clone was seen a handful of times. This sequence joins TRBV6-5 and TRBJ1-5; the match to TRBD1 covers 8 bases. The trim removed 6 bases at V and 6 bases at J, leaving 10 bases unmatched. The CDR3 is 15 amino acids. Germline CDR1 reads MNHEY; CDR2 reads SVGAGI. CDR3 nucleotides: TGTGCCAGCAGACTGGACAGGGCTAAGAGTCAGCCCCAGCATTTT. The encoded protein is CASRLDRAKSQPQHF.

This rearrangement joins TRBV7-2 to TRBJ2-2; D unclear. The CDR3 length is 14 residues. The germline gives CDR1 SGHTA, CDR2 FQGNSA. Trimming cost V 1 base and J 4 bases, with 7 bases left between them. The CDR3 loop reads CASSLEPLTGELFF. The CDR3 DNA sequence: TGTGCCAGCAGCTTAGAGCCACTCACCGGGGAGCTGTTTTTT.

The chain employs TRBV5-6 and TRBJ1-2; D gene ambiguous. The CDR3 is 14 amino acids. The V and J ends lost 7 bases and 6 bases respectively, with 19 bases between them. Germline values: CDR1 SGHDT, CDR2 YYEEEE. In nucleotides, the CDR3 is TGTGCCAGCTACCCAGGAGGGAGGACCAATGGCTACACCTTC. Its translation is CASYPGGRTNGYTF.

This clone was counted a single time. V usage is TRBV4-3 and J usage is TRBJ2-1, with D possibly being TRBD2 (5 bases). The V end lost 0 bases, the J end lost 0 bases, and 9 bases lay between the germline ends. The germline V gene encodes CDR1 LGHNA and CDR2 YSLEER. This CDR3 has 16 amino acids. DNA for the CDR3: TGCGCCAGCAGCCAAGATGACGGGGACTCCTACAATGAGCAGTTCTTC. Amino acids: CASSQDDGDSYNEQFF.